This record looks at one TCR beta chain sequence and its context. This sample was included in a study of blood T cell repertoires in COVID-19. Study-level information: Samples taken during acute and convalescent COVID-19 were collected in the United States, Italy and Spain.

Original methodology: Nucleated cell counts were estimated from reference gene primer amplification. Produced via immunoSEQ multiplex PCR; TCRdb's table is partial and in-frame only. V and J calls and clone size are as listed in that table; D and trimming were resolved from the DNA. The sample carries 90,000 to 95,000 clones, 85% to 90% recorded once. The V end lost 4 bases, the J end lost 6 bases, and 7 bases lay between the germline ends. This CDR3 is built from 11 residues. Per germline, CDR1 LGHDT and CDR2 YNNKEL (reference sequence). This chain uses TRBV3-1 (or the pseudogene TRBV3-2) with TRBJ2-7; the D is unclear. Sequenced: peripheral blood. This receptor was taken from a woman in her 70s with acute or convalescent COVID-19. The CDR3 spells CASSRLSEQYF. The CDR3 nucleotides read TGTGCCAGCAGCCGGCTCTCCGAGCAGTACTTC.